The 8 T cell receptor beta chains reported below all come from one sample, sequenced in a study of blood T cell repertoires in COVID-19. Assay: immunoSEQ multiplex PCR; the TCRdb copy retains only in-frame clones and omits some. The table includes 180,000 or so clones, 76% detected once. Material for sequencing was peripheral blood. The receptors stem from a woman aged 45 to 65 with active or convalescent COVID-19.

The chain uses TRBV7-8 and TRBJ2-2; D uncertain. The CDR3 sequence is 15 residues long. Looked up from germline, CDR1 is SGHVS and CDR2 is FQNEAQ. V was shortened by 3 bases and J by 0 bases, with 8 bases between the two germline ends. The CDR3 here is CASSFYSPNTGELFF. In nucleotides, the CDR3 is TGTGCCAGCAGCTTTTACTCCCCGAACACCGGGGAGCTGTTTTTT.

DNA of the CDR3: TGTGCCAGCAGCCGATACTTGACAGGGTCAAATGGCTACACCTTC. It yields the protein CASSRYLTGSNGYTF. The chain couples TRBV14 to TRBJ1-2; the match to TRBD1 covers 7 bases. J was trimmed by 6 bases and V by 4 bases; bases with no gene match: 11. The CDR3 contains 15 residues. Germline CDR1 and CDR2: SGHDN and FVKESK.

The chain recombines TRBV7-6 with TRBJ1-5; D gene uncertain. V was cut by 0 bases and J by 4 bases, with 7 bases left in between. The germline V gene encodes CDR1 SGHVS and CDR2 FNYEAQ. CDR3 size: 14 residues. CDR3 nucleotide sequence: TGTGCCAGCAGCTTAGCCCCCTTTAATCAGCCCCAGCATTTT. It is translated as CASSLAPFNQPQHF.

V is TRBV6-2 or TRBV6-3 and J is TRBJ1-5; 7 nucleotides line up with TRBD1. Germline values: CDR1 MNHEY, CDR2 SVGEGT. The CDR3 is 15 amino acids. The V and J ends lost 5 bases and 4 bases, in that order; junction bases with no gene match: 8. The CDR3 DNA is TGTGCCAGCAGTCCGACAGGGCCAATGAATCAGCCCCAGCATTTT. Its translation: CASSPTGPMNQPQHF.

The V and J genes are TRBV28 and TRBJ2-6; 9 bases are shared with TRBD2. This CDR3 has 17 amino acids. The V gene end was trimmed by 2 bases and the J gene end by 3 bases; junction bases not matched to a gene: 5. CDR1 is MDHEN, CDR2 SYDVKM, per germline. CDR3 DNA: TGTGCCAGCAGTTTAGGCGGGAGGGGGCATGGGGCCAACGTCCTGACTTTC. Its protein product is CASSLGGRGHGANVLTF. Full variable domain (missing parts from reference TRBV28 and TRBJ2-6): DVKVTQSSRYLVKRTGEKVFLECVQDMDHENMFWYRQDPGLGLRLIYFSYDVKMKEKGDIPEGYSVSREKKERFSLILESASTNQTSMYLCASSLGGRGHGANVLTFGAGSRLTVL.

The rearrangement uses TRBV19 and TRBJ2-4, with 9 bases that match TRBD1. The CDR3 runs 16 residues. Germline lookup yields CDR1 LNHDA and CDR2 SQIVND (reference sequence). After removal of 4 bases from V and 6 bases from J, the junction contained 10 bases not matched to a gene. The CDR3 DNA sequence: TGTGCCAGTAGTAGATCCCCGGGACAGGGCTTAAACATTCAGTACTTC. Translating it yields CASSRSPGQGLNIQYF.

DNA for the CDR3: TGTTCCCTCGGGCGCGGGGACAATGAGCAGTTCTTC. Translating gives CSLGRGDNEQFF. The rearrangement links TRBV12-5 to TRBJ2-1, with D possibly matching TRBD2 (6 bases). Germline CDR1 and CDR2: LGHNT and FRNRAP. This CDR3 comprises 12 residues.

This clone was observed once. This chain joins TRBV7-8 and TRBJ2-1; TRBD2 matches 10 bases. CDR1 is SGHVS, CDR2 FQNEAQ, per germline. The CDR3 has 17 residues. V dropped 2 bases and J dropped 2; count of bases not matched to a gene: 6. The CDR3 DNA is TGTGCCAGCAGCTTAAATCCGGGACTAGCGACCTACAATGAGCAGTTCTTC. It codes for CASSLNPGLATYNEQFF.